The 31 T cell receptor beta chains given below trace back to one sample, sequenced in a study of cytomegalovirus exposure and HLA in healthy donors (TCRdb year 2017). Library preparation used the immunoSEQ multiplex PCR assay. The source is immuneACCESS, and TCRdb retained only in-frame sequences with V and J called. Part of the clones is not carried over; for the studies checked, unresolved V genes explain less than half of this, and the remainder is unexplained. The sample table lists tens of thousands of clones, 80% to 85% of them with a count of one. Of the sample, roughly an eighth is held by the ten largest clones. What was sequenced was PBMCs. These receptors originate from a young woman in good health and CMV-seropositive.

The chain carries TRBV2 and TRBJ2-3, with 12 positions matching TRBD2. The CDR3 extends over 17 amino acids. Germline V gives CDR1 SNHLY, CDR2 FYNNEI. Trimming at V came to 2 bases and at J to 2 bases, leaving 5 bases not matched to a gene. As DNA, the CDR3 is TGTGCCAGCAGTGAACAGTCTAGCGGGGGGGTCACAGATACGCAGTATTTT. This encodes CASSEQSSGGVTDTQYF.

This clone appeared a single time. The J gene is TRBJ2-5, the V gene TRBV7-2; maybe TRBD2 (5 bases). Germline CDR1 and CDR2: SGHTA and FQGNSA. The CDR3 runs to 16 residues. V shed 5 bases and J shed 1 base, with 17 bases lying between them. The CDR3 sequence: CASSPPRGGVQETQYF. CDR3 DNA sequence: TGTGCCAGCAGCCCTCCCCGGGGTGGTGTCCAAGAGACCCAGTACTTC.

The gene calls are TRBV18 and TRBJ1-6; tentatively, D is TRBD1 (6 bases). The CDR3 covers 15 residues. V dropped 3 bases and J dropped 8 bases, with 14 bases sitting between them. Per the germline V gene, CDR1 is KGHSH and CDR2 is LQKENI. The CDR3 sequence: CASSPLGGLDSPLHF. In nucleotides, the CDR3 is TGTGCCAGCTCACCTCTCGGGGGGCTGGATTCACCCCTCCACTTT.

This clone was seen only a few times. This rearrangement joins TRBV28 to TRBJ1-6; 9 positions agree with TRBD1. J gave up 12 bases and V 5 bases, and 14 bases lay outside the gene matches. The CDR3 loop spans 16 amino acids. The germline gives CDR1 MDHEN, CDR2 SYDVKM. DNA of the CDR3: TGTGCCAGCAGTAGCCCGCCGGGACAGGGATGGAGACCCCTCCACTTT. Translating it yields CASSSPPGQGWRPLHF.

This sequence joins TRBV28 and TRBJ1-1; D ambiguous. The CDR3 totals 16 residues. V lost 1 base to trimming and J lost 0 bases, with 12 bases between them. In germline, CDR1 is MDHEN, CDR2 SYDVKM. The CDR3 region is CASSLYSSGMNTEAFF. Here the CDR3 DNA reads TGTGCCAGCAGTTTATACAGCTCCGGGATGAACACTGAAGCTTTCTTT.

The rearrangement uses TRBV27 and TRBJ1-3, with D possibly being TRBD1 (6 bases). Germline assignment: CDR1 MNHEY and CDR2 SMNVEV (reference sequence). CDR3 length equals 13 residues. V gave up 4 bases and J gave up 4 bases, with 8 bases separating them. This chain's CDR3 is CASSSGQGNTIYF. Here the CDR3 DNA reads TGTGCCAGCAGTTCCGGACAGGGAAACACCATATATTTT.

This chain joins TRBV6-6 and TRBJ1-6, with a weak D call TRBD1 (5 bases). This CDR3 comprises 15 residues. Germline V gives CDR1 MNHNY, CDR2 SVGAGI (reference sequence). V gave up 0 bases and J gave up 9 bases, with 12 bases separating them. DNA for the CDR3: TGTGCCAGCAGTTACTCCGGGACTAGGAGTTCACCCCTCCACTTT. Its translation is CASSYSGTRSSPLHF.

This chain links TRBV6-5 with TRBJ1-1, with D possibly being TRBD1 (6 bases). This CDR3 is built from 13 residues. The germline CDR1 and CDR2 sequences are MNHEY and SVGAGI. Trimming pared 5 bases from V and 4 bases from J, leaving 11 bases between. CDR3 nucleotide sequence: TGTGCCAGCAGTCAGGGGTGGGGCACTGAAGCTTTCTTT. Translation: CASSQGWGTEAFF.

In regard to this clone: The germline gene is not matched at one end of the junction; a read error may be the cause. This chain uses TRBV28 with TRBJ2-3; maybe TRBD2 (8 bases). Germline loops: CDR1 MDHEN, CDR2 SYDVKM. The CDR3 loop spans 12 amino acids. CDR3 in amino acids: CASSSPGRGQPF. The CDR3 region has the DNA TGTGCCAGCAGTAGCCCCGGGAGGGGGCAGCCCTTT.

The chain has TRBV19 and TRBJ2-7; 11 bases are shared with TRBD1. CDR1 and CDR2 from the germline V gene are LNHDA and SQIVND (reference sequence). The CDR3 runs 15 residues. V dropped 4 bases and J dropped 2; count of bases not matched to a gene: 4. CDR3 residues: CASSRSGQGAYEQYF. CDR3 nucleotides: TGTGCCAGTAGTAGGTCGGGACAGGGGGCCTACGAGCAGTACTTC.

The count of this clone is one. The CDR3 DNA reads as TGTGCCAGCAGCCAGCTCACAGGGGGGAACACTGAAGCTTTCTTT. Amino acids: CASSQLTGGNTEAFF. This chain links TRBV14 with TRBJ1-1; TRBD1 matches 8 bases. V trimming: 3 bases; J trimming: 1 base; junction bases outside the gene matches: 4. The CDR3 sequence is 15 residues long. Germline loops: CDR1 SGHDN, CDR2 FVKESK.

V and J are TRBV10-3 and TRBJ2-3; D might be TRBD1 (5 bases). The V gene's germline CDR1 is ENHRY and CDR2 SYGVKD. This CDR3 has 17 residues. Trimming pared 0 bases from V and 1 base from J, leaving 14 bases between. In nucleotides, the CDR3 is TGTGCCATCAGTGAGTCGGGCAGGGTAGGGGGCACAGATACGCAGTATTTT. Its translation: CAISESGRVGGTDTQYF.

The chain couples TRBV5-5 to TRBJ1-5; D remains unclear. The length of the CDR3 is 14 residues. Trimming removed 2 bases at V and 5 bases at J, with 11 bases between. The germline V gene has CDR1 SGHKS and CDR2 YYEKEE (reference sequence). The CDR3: CASSFGRSHQPQHF. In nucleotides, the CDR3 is TGTGCCAGCAGCTTTGGCCGTTCTCATCAGCCCCAGCATTTT.

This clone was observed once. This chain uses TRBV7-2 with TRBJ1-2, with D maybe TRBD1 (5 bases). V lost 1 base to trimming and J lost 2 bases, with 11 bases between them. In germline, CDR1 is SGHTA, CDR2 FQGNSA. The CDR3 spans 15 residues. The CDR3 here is CASSLDRGTNYGYTF. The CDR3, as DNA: TGTGCCAGCAGCTTAGACCGGGGGACGAACTATGGCTACACCTTC.

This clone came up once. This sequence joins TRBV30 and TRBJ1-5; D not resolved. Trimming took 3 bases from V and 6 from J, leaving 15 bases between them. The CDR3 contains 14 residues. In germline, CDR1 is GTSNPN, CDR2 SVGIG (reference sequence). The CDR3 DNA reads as TGTGCCTGGAGCCCCTCAACGCTCGGTCAGCCCCAGCATTTT. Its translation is CAWSPSTLGQPQHF. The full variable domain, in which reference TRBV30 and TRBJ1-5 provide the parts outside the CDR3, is SQTIHQWPATLVQPVGSPLSLECTVEGTSNPNLYWYRQAAGRGLQLLFYSVGIGQISSEVPQNLSASRPQDRQFILSSKKLLLSDSGFYLCAWSPSTLGQPQHFGDGTRLSIL.

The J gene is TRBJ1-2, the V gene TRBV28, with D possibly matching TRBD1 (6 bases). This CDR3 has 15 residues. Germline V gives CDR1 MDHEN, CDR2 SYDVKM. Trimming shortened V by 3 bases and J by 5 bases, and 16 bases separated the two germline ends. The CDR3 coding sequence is TGTGCCAGCAGTTTCTCAGGCAGGGGCCTTTATGGCTACACCTTC. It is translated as CASSFSGRGLYGYTF.

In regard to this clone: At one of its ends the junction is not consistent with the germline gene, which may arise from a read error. The DNA of the CDR3 is TGTGCCAGCAGTTTGCAGGGATGGGCTTACGGGCAGTACTTC. Its protein product is CASSLQGWAYGQYF. V is TRBV28 and J is TRBJ2-7; D is possibly TRBD1 (5 bases). The germline V gene encodes CDR1 MDHEN and CDR2 SYDVKM. The CDR3 consists of 14 residues.

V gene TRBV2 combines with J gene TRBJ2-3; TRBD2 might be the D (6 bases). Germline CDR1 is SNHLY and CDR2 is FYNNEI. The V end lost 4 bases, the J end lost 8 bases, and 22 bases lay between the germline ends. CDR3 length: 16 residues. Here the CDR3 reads CASSGLRDSNGVTQYF. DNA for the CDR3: TGTGCCAGCAGTGGCCTAAGGGACTCAAACGGGGTTACGCAGTATTTT.

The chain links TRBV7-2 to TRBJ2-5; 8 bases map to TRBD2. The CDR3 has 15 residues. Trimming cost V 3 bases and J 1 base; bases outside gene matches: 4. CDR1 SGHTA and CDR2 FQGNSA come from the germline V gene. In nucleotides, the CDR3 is TGTGCCAGCAGCTTCGGGGGGGCCTTCCAAGAGACCCAGTACTTC. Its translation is CASSFGGAFQETQYF.

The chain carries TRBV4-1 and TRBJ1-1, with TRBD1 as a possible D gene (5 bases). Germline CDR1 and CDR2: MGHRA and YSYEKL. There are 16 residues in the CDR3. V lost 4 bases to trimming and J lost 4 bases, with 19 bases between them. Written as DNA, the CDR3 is TGCGCCAGCAGCCCTAGGGGTTTAAGAAGAAGCACTGAAGCTTTCTTT. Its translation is CASSPRGLRRSTEAFF.

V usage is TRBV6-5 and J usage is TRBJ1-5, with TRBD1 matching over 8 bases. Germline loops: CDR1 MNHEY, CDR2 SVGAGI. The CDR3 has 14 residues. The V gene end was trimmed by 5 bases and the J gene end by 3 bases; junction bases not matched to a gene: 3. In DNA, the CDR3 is TGTGCCAGCAGTGACAGGGGCGACAATCAGCCCCAGCATTTT. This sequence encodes CASSDRGDNQPQHF.

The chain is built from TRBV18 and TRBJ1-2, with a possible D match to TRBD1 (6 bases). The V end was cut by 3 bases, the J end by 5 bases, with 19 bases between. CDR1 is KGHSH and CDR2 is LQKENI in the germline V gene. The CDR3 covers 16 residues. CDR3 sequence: CASSPPSTGFRYGYTF. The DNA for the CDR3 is TGTGCCAGCTCACCCCCATCAACAGGGTTTCGATATGGCTACACCTTC. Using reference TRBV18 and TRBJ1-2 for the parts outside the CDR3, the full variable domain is NAGVMQNPRHLVRRRGQEARLRCSPMKGHSHVYWYRQLPEEGLKFMVYLQKENIIDESGMPKERFSAEFPKEGPSILRIQQVVRGDSAAYFCASSPPSTGFRYGYTFGSGTRLTVV.

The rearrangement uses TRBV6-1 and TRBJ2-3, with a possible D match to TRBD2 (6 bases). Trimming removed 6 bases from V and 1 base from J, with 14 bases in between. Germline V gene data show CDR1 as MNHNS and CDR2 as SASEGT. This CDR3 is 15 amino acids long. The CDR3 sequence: CASSPSGVGTDTQYF. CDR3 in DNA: TGTGCCAGCAGCCCGTCGGGGGTCGGCACAGATACGCAGTATTTT.

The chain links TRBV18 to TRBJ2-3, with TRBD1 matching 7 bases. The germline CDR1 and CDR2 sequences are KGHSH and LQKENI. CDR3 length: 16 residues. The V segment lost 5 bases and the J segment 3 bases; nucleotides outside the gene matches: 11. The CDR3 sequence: CASSYRQGWRTDTQYF. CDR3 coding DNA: TGTGCCAGCTCATACCGACAGGGATGGAGGACAGATACGCAGTATTTT.

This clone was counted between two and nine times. DNA for the CDR3: TGTGCCAGCTCACCTGCGGGACAGGGGGACTATGGCTACACCTTC. As protein: CASSPAGQGDYGYTF. The chain carries TRBV18 and TRBJ1-2; TRBD1 agrees at 11 bases. Trimming took 3 bases from V and 3 from J; bases not matched to a gene: 3. The CDR3 is 15 residues long. Germline CDR1 and CDR2: KGHSH and LQKENI.

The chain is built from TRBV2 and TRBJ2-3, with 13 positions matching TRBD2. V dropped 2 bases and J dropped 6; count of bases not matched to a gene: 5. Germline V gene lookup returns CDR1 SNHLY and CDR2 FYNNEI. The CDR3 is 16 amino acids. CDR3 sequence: CASSESRLAGGDTQYF. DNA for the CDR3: TGTGCCAGCAGTGAATCCAGACTAGCGGGGGGCGATACGCAGTATTTT.

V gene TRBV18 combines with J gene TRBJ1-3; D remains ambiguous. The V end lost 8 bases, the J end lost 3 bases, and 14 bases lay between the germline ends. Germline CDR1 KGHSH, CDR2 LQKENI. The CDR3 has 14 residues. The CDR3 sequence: CASAEVLGGNTIYF. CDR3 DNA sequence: TGTGCCAGCGCGGAGGTACTTGGTGGAAACACCATATATTTT.

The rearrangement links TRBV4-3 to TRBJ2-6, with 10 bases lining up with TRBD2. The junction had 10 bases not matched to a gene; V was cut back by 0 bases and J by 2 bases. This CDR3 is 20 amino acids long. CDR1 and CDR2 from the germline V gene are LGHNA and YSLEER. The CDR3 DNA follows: TGCGCCAGCAGCCAAGATCGTGCTAGCGGGGGCACAGCTGGGGCCAACGTCCTGACTTTC. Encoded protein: CASSQDRASGGTAGANVLTF.

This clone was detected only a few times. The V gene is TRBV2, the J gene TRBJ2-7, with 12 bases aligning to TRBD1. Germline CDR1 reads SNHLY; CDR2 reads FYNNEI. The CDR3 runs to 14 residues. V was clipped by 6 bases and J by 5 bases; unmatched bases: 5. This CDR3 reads CASRKGQGANEQYF. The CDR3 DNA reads TGTGCCAGCAGAAAGGGACAGGGGGCCAACGAGCAGTACTTC.

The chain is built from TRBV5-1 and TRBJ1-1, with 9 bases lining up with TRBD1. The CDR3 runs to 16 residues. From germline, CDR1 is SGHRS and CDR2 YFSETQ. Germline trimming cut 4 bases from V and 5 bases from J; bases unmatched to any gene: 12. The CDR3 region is CASSPGDREKRTEAFF. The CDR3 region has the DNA TGCGCCAGCAGCCCCGGGGACAGGGAGAAGAGGACTGAAGCTTTCTTT.

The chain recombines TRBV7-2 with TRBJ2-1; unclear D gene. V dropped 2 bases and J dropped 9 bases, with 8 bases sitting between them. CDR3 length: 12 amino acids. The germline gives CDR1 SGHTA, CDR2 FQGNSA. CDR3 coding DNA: TGTGCCAGCAGCTTAACGCAGTCTGAGCAGTTCTTC. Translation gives CASSLTQSEQFF. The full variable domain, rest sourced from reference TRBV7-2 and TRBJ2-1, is GAGVSQSPSNKVTEKGKDVELRCDPISGHTALYWYRQSLGQGLEFLIYFQGNSAPDKSGLPSDRFSAERTGGSVSTLTIQRTQQEDSAVYLCASSLTQSEQFFGPGTRLTVL.